This T cell receptor beta chain came from a study of tumor-infiltrating lymphocytes in oesophageal squamous cell carcinoma. TCRdb processed the PCR reads anew with MiXCR; each CDR3 protein has one entry. The sample has 9,000 or so distinct CDR3 sequences, 60% to 70% seen once. There are 15 residues in the CDR3. The J segment lost 5 bases and the V segment lost 6 bases, leaving 8 bases of the junction unmatched. This chain connects TRBV12-3 or TRBV12-4 to TRBJ1-4; the match to TRBD1 covers 8 bases. The material sequenced was esophageal tumor tissue. This clonotype originated in a female donor with esophageal squamous cell carcinoma. CDR3 in amino acids: CASSSTGALNEKLFF. In nucleotides, the CDR3 is TGTGCCAGCAGCTCGACAGGGGCCTTAAATGAAAAACTGTTTTTT.